Shown below are 20 T cell receptor beta chains from a single sample sequenced in a study of blood T cell repertoires in COVID-19 (TCRdb year 2020). Libraries were built with the immunoSEQ multiplex PCR assay. TCRdb took over this immuneACCESS table, retaining in-frame rearrangements with V and J assigned. Such tables are incomplete; in checked studies, under half of the missing clones stem from an unresolved V gene, and the remainder is unexplained. The sample has about 130,000 clones on record, about 91% of them singletons. Of the sample, around a tenth falls within the top ten clones. Sequenced input: peripheral blood. These receptors all come from a man aged 45-60 years with acute or convalescent COVID-19.

The CDR3: CASSLAVEDTQYF. CDR3 nucleotides: TGCGCCAGCAGCTTGGCCGTTGAGGATACGCAGTATTTT. The chain joins TRBV5-1 to TRBJ2-3; no clear D gene. There are 13 residues in the CDR3. V gave up 0 bases and J gave up 6 bases, with 8 bases separating them. Per germline, CDR1 SGHRS and CDR2 YFSETQ.

This CDR3 is CASSPDRNNSPLHF. In nucleotides, the CDR3 is TGTGCCAGCTCCCCCGACAGAAATAATTCACCCCTCCACTTT. This sequence joins TRBV18 and TRBJ1-6; a possible D gene is TRBD1 (5 bases). Trimming took off 6 bases at V and 5 bases at J, with 11 bases between the two ends. The CDR3 covers 14 residues. CDR1 and CDR2 from the germline V gene are KGHSH and LQKENI.

In nucleotides, the CDR3 is TGTGCCAGCAGCGTAGGTCAGGGGGCGCAGGAGCAGTACTTC. Translation gives CASSVGQGAQEQYF. The chain couples TRBV9 to TRBJ2-7; TRBD1 agrees at 8 bases. V shed 0 bases and J 7 bases; nucleotides not matched to a gene: 6. The CDR3 length is 14 residues. The germline CDR1 and CDR2 sequences are SGDLS and YYNGEE.

The rearrangement uses TRBV19 and TRBJ2-3, with D maybe TRBD2 (6 bases). Germline lookup yields CDR1 LNHDA and CDR2 SQIVND (reference sequence). Trimming cost V 3 bases and J 1 base, with 11 bases left between them. The CDR3 contains 15 residues. DNA of the CDR3: TGTGCCAGTAGTATTCGGCGGGGAGGCACAGATACGCAGTATTTT. Its translation: CASSIRRGGTDTQYF.

This chain uses TRBV9 with TRBJ2-7; D perhaps matches TRBD2 (6 bases). The CDR3 has 15 residues. Per germline, CDR1 SGDLS and CDR2 YYNGEE. V lost 0 bases and J lost 1, with 11 bases in between. CDR3 nucleotides: TGTGCCAGCAGCGTAGGGTCTAGCGCATCCTACGAGCAGTACTTC. It translates to CASSVGSSASYEQYF.

The CDR3 sequence is CASSQQGQANTEAFF. The CDR3 nucleotides read TGTGCCAGCAGCCAACAAGGACAGGCGAACACTGAAGCTTTCTTT. The chain carries TRBV3-1 (or the pseudogene TRBV3-2) and TRBJ1-1; 7 bases align to TRBD1. This CDR3 region has 15 residues. CDR1 and CDR2 (germline): LGHDT, YNNKEL (reference sequence). V shed 2 bases, J shed 1 base, and the junction held 4 bases outside the gene matches.

The chain couples TRBV4-2 to TRBJ1-1; TRBD1 is a possible D gene (6 bases). The CDR3 covers 16 residues. V lost 1 base to trimming and J lost 2 bases, with 14 bases between them. Germline V lookup: CDR1 LGHNA, CDR2 YNFKEQ. The DNA of the CDR3 is TGTGCCAGCAGCCAAGCCGCGGCAGGGGTCAACACTGAAGCTTTCTTT. This codes for CASSQAAAGVNTEAFF.

This clone was observed once. The rearrangement uses TRBV5-1 and TRBJ1-1; 10 bases match TRBD1. The CDR3 runs to 16 residues. V shed 4 bases and J 0 bases; nucleotides not matched to a gene: 6. Germline CDR1 and CDR2: SGHRS and YFSETQ. CDR3 coding DNA: TGCGCCAGCAGCCCGGGACAGGGGATATTGAACACTGAAGCTTTCTTT. Amino acids: CASSPGQGILNTEAFF.

The chain links TRBV3-1 (or the pseudogene TRBV3-2) to TRBJ1-2; D is uncertain. CDR3 length: 17 amino acids. V gave up 0 bases and J gave up 8 bases, with 22 bases separating them. Germline assignment: CDR1 LGHDT and CDR2 YNNKEL (reference sequence). CDR3 in DNA: TGTGCCAGCAGCCAAGAAGATTCTCTGGGAGCCCTGAGGGGCTACACCTTC. Amino acids: CASSQEDSLGALRGYTF.

Comment on this clone: The junction differs from germline at one of its ends, possibly a read error. This CDR3 reads CASSGQGAGDMQYF. DNA for the CDR3: TGTGCCAGCAGCGGACAGGGGGCAGGGGATATGCAGTATTTT. The rearrangement uses TRBV9 and TRBJ2-3; 10 bases map to TRBD1. Germline V lookup: CDR1 SGDLS, CDR2 YYNGEE. The CDR3 is made up of 14 amino acids.

The rearrangement joins TRBV5-4 to TRBJ1-1, with D possibly matching TRBD1 (5 bases). Trimming stripped 4 bases from V and 7 bases from J, with 17 bases between. The CDR3 is 14 amino acids. Germline CDR1 reads SGHNT; CDR2 reads YYREEE (reference sequence). CDR3 in DNA: TGTGCCAGCAGCCGGGGGGGGGTGAACTATGAAGCTTTCTTT. Its protein product is CASSRGGVNYEAFF.

V and J are TRBV29-1 and TRBJ2-7; 9 positions agree with TRBD1. The CDR3 is 12 amino acids. From germline, CDR1 is SQVTM and CDR2 ANQGSEA. V lost 7 bases and J lost 7; bases outside the gene matches: 8. The CDR3 DNA reads as TGCAGCGCCGGACAGGGGTCGTGGGAGCAGTACTTC. Its translation: CSAGQGSWEQYF.

This chain uses TRBV2 with TRBJ1-2; maybe TRBD1 (6 bases). Germline values: CDR1 SNHLY, CDR2 FYNNEI. With 6 bases removed from V and 4 bases from J, the gap between germline ends came to 18 bases. The CDR3 sequence is 15 residues long. This CDR3 reads CASRDKTGYSYGYTF. CDR3 in DNA: TGTGCCAGCAGGGACAAAACAGGGTACTCCTATGGCTACACCTTC. Combining the CDR3 with reference TRBV2 and TRBJ1-2 gives the whole variable domain EPEVTQTPSHQVTQMGQEVILRCVPISNHLYFYWYRQILGQKVEFLVSFYNNEISEKSEIFDDQFSVERPDGSNFTLKIRSTKLEDSAMYFCASRDKTGYSYGYTFGSGTRLTVV.

The chain uses TRBV18 and TRBJ2-7; 7 bases align to TRBD1. This CDR3 region has 15 residues. The germline V gene has CDR1 KGHSH and CDR2 LQKENI. The V and J ends lost 6 bases and 1 base, in that order; junction bases with no gene match: 9. In DNA form, the CDR3 reads TGTGCCAGCTCGTTAGACAGGGCCCGGTCCTACGAGCAGTACTTC. It translates to CASSLDRARSYEQYF.

This clone was observed a few times. The gene calls are TRBV6-5 and TRBJ1-2; 10 bases map to TRBD1. After removal of 5 bases from V and 3 bases from J, the junction contained 3 bases not matched to a gene. CDR1 and CDR2 (germline): MNHEY, SVGAGI. This CDR3 is built from 14 residues. In nucleotides, the CDR3 is TGTGCCAGCAGTACGGGACAGGGGCACTATGGCTACACCTTC. Translated: CASSTGQGHYGYTF.

This sequence joins TRBV28 and TRBJ1-1; tentative D call: TRBD1 (5 bases). Per germline, CDR1 MDHEN and CDR2 SYDVKM. This CDR3 is built from 12 residues. Trimming stripped 6 bases from V and 7 bases from J, with 12 bases between. In DNA, the CDR3 is TGTGCCAGCAGGCTTAGGGGAGGTGAAGCTTTCTTT. It yields the protein CASRLRGGEAFF.

The chain combines TRBV10-1 with TRBJ1-1, with D tentatively TRBD1 (6 bases). Per germline, CDR1 WNHNN and CDR2 SYGVQD (reference sequence). Trimming removed 6 bases at V and 1 base at J, with 9 bases between. This CDR3 is built from 13 residues. The CDR3 sequence: CASSTGPNTEAFF. Written as DNA, the CDR3 is TGCGCCAGCAGCACAGGGCCGAACACTGAAGCTTTCTTT.

The gene calls are TRBV11-2 and TRBJ2-1; 9 bases are shared with TRBD1. CDR3 length: 17 amino acids. Germline trimming cut 1 base from V and 5 bases from J; bases unmatched to any gene: 9. Germline V gives CDR1 SGHAT, CDR2 FQNNGV. The CDR3 DNA follows: TGTGCCAGCAGCTTAGCATTGGGACAGGGTGGAAACAATGAGCAGTTCTTC. The encoded protein is CASSLALGQGGNNEQFF.

Points on this clone: Compared with germline, one end of the junction differs, possibly owing to a read error. The V and J genes are TRBV2 and TRBJ1-2; D gene unclear. CDR3 length: 15 residues. Germline lookup yields CDR1 SNHLY and CDR2 FYNNEI. CDR3 coding DNA: TGTGCCAGCAGTGTAGACCTCTCCCCCAACTACGGCTACACCTTC. Translating it yields CASSVDLSPNYGYTF.

The J gene is TRBJ2-2, the V gene TRBV7-8, with a possible D match to TRBD1 (6 bases). Between the trimmed V and J ends, which lost 8 bases and 1 base, there was a span of 14 bases. The length of the CDR3 is 15 residues. Germline lookup yields CDR1 SGHVS and CDR2 FQNEAQ. The CDR3 region is CASRPAGVNTGELFF. The DNA of the CDR3 is TGTGCCAGCCGGCCCGCAGGGGTGAACACCGGGGAGCTGTTTTTT.